This T cell receptor (beta chain) derives from a study of shared clonotypes between healthy human individuals. Per germline, CDR1 SGHAT and CDR2 FQNNGV. The ends were cut back, 3 bases at V and 1 base at J, with 9 bases in the middle. The CDR3 spans 14 residues. Assay used: immunoSEQ multiplex PCR; TCRdb lists only in-frame clones, some missing. The repertoire consists of 470,000 or so clones, with approximately 84% occurring once and the leading ten covering roughly 13%. The V gene is TRBV11-2, the J gene TRBJ1-1; D gene uncertain. The sequenced sample was PBMCs. The receptor was derived from a woman aged 40 to 50 in good health. Some clones in this sample may be carry-over from other donors' samples. CDR3 DNA sequence: TGTGCCAGCAGCTTCAGAACGGAGAACACTGAAGCTTTCTTT. Translation: CASSFRTENTEAFF.